This T cell receptor (beta chain) came from a study of T cell repertoires in cytomegalovirus infection. Findings of the study overall: HLA-C-restricted CMV-specific TCR beta clonotypes prevailed in the ex vivo response.

This clonotype was detected only a few times. Its antigen is still unknown. TCRdb used MiXCR to reprocess the reads, holding one entry per CDR3 protein. The data show around 530,000 distinct CDR3 sequences, with more than 20% seen just once and roughly 13% held by the top ten. The length of the CDR3 is 15 residues. Germline V lookup: CDR1 MRHNA, CDR2 SNTAGT. V shed 2 bases, J shed 0 bases, and the junction held 1 base outside the gene matches. Sequenced input: PBMCs. The receptor's source is a human donor in good health (CMV status not recorded). Some clones in this sample may be carry-over from other donors' samples. The chain carries TRBV6-4 and TRBJ2-3, with 8 bases aligning to TRBD1. The CDR3 loop is CASSDGTGSTDTQYF. The CDR3, as DNA: TGTGCCAGCAGTGACGGGACAGGTAGCACAGATACGCAGTATTTT.